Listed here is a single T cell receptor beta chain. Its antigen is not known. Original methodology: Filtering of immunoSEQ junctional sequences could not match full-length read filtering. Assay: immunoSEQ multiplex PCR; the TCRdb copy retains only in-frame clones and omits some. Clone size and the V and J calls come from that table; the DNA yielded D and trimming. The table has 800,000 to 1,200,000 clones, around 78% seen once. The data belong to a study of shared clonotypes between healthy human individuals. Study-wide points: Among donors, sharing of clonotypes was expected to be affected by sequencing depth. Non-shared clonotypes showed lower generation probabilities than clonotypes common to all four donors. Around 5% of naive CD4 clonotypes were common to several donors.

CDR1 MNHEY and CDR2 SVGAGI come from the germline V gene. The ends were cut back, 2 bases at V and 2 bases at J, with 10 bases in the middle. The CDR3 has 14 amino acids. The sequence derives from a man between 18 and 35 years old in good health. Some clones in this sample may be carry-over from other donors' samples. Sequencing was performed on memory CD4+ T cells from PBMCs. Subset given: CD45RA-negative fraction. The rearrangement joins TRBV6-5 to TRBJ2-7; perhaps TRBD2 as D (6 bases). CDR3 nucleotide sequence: TGTGCCAGCAGTTACGTGACGGGAGCCTACGAGCAGTACTTC. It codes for CASSYVTGAYEQYF.